This T cell receptor (beta chain) appears in the sequencing data of a study of T cells in Graves' hyperthyroidism and ophthalmopathy. The TCR beta CDR3 regions underwent amplification using RNA transcripts as the source. HTBI primers were the set used in a first-round RT-PCR of the TCR CDR3. One entry per CDR3 protein, called by TCRdb with MiXCR from the multiplex PCR reads. The sample yields around 450,000 distinct CDR3 sequences, approximately 14% seen once. Study-level results: Most thyroid clonotypes that were expanded above 0.001 also turned up in blood.

Concerning this clonotype: As yet, its antigen is unknown.

This CDR3 is 14 amino acids long. Trimming took 4 bases from V and 7 from J, leaving 16 bases between them. Germline V CDR1 and CDR2: LGHDT, YNNKEL (reference sequence). The sequenced sample consisted of blood. The chain carries TRBV3-1 and TRBJ1-2; no clear D gene. This TCR was sampled from a woman between 18 and 30 years old with Graves' hyperthyroidism. DNA of the CDR3: TGTGCCAGCAGCCCACGCTCTCTGGGCACTGGCTACACCTTC. Protein: CASSPRSLGTGYTF.